The present TCR beta chain was sequenced within a study of chemoradiotherapy in HPV16-positive cancers. Using immunoSEQ multiplex PCR, the repertoire was profiled, and TCRdb retains in-frame clones only, with some absent. The sample lists about 21,000 clones; 80% to 90% were seen once. V trimming: 4 bases; J trimming: 4 bases; junction bases outside the gene matches: 5. In germline, CDR1 is SGHRS, CDR2 YFSETQ. The length of the CDR3 is 15 residues. The sequencing used blood, collected from a patient who underwent chemoradiotherapy. The J gene is TRBJ2-1, the V gene TRBV5-1; 10 nucleotides agree with TRBD2. This clonotype was obtained from a human donor with HPV-associated anogenital cancer. The chain's CDR3 is CASSRTSGAYNEQFF. The CDR3 DNA reads as TGCGCCAGCAGCCGAACTAGCGGGGCATACAATGAGCAGTTCTTC.